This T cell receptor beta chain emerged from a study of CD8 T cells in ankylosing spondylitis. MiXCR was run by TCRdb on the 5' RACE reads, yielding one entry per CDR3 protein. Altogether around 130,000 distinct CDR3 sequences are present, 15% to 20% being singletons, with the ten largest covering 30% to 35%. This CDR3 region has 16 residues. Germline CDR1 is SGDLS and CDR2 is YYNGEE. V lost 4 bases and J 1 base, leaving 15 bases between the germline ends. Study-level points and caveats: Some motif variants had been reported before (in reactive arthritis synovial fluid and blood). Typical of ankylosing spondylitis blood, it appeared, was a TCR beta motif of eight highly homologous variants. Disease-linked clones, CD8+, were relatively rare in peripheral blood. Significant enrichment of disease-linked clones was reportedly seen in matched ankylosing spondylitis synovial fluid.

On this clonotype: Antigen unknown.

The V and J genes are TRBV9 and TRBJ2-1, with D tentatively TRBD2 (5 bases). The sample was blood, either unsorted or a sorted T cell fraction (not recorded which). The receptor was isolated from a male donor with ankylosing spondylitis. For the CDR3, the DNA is TGTGCCAGCAGCTCCGGGCGGGCCCCATCCTACAATGAGCAGTTCTTC. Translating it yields CASSSGRAPSYNEQFF.